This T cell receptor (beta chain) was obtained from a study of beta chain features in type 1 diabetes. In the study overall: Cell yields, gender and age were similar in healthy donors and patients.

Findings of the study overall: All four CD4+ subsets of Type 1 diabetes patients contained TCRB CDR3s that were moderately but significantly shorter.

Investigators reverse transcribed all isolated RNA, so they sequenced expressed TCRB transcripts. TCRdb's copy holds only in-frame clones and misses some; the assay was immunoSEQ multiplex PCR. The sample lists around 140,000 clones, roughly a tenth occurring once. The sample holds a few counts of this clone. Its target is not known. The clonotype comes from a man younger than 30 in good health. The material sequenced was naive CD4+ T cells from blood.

The CDR3 protein is CASSFDRDNEQFF. The DNA of the CDR3 is TGCGCCAGCAGCTTTGACAGGGACAATGAGCAGTTCTTC. The rearrangement joins TRBV5-1 to TRBJ2-1; TRBD1 matches 7 bases. The CDR3 has 13 residues. J was trimmed by 5 bases and V by 2 bases; bases with no gene match: 1. The germline V gene encodes CDR1 SGHRS and CDR2 YFSETQ.